The rows below give T cell receptor beta chains drawn from one sample of a study of cytomegalovirus exposure and HLA in healthy donors. Some clones are missing from TCRdb's copy, which holds only in-frame ones; the method was immunoSEQ multiplex PCR. The sample has approximately 150,000 clones, around three fifths seen once; the top ten hold roughly 3.1%. Material for sequencing was PBMCs. These receptors all come from a young woman in good health and CMV-seropositive. CDR3s include the opening cysteine and the closing phenylalanine or tryptophan. The order of the fields is V gene, clone size, J gene, D gene, CDR3 DNA, CDR3 protein. The D gene is left open where the match is weak. Not every row has a clone size; where given, it reads once, few, many or a size class.

V gene: TRBV5-1
clone size: NA
J gene: TRBJ1-1
D gene: TRBD1
CDR3 DNA: TGCGCCAGCAGCTGGACAGGGATCAATGAAGCTTTCTTT
CDR3 protein: CASSWTGINEAFF

V gene: TRBV21-1
clone size: NA
J gene: TRBJ2-3
D gene: NA
CDR3 DNA: TGTGCCAGCAGCAAACCTTTAGCGGGAGGGCCAGATACGCAGTATTTT
CDR3 protein: CASSKPLAGGPDTQYF

V gene: TRBV6-7
clone size: NA
J gene: TRBJ1-5
D gene: NA
CDR3 DNA: TGTGCCAGCAGTTACGAGAACAGGGAGAATCAGCCCCAGCATTTT
CDR3 protein: CASSYENRENQPQHF

V gene: TRBV7-9
clone size: NA
J gene: TRBJ2-7
D gene: NA
CDR3 DNA: TGTGCCAGCAACCAGGGGTTCGCCTACGAGCAGTACTTC
CDR3 protein: CASNQGFAYEQYF

V gene: TRBV11-3
clone size: once
J gene: TRBJ2-2
D gene: NA
CDR3 DNA: TGTGCCAGCAGCTTAGACCGCTCCGCGATGAACACCGGGGAGCTGTTTTTT
CDR3 protein: CASSLDRSAMNTGELFF

V gene: TRBV14
clone size: once
J gene: TRBJ1-3
D gene: TRBD1
CDR3 DNA: TGTGCCAGCAGCTATTTGACAGGGGCTGGAAACACCATATATTTT
CDR3 protein: CASSYLTGAGNTIYF

V gene: TRBV2
clone size: NA
J gene: TRBJ2-7
D gene: NA
CDR3 DNA: TGTGCCAGCAGCGAAGGGGCTAGCCGACGTTACGAGCAGTACTTC
CDR3 protein: CASSEGASRRYEQYF

V gene: TRBV9
clone size: NA
J gene: TRBJ2-4
D gene: NA
CDR3 DNA: TGTGCCAGCAGCCCCGGAGCCAAAAACATTCAGTACTTC
CDR3 protein: CASSPGAKNIQYF

V gene: TRBV29-1
clone size: NA
J gene: TRBJ1-2
D gene: NA
CDR3 DNA: TGCAGCGTTGACGTACAGGGATCTAACTATGGCTACACCTTC
CDR3 protein: CSVDVQGSNYGYTF

V gene: TRBV5-1
clone size: NA
J gene: TRBJ1-2
D gene: TRBD1
CDR3 DNA: TGCGCCAGCAGCTACGGGGACAGCAACTATGGCTACACCTTC
CDR3 protein: CASSYGDSNYGYTF

V gene: TRBV7-2
clone size: few
J gene: TRBJ2-7
D gene: NA
CDR3 DNA: TGTGCCAGCAGCTACCCAGGGTACTACGAGCAGTACTTC
CDR3 protein: CASSYPGYYEQYF

V gene: TRBV18
clone size: few
J gene: TRBJ2-7
D gene: NA
CDR3 DNA: TGTGCCAGCTCACCACAGCGATACGGAACCTCCTACGAGCAGTACTTC
CDR3 protein: CASSPQRYGTSYEQYF

V gene: TRBV29-1
clone size: NA
J gene: TRBJ2-5
D gene: NA
CDR3 DNA: TGCAGCGTTGACCGTTCGGGTCAAGAGACCCAGTACTTC
CDR3 protein: CSVDRSGQETQYF

V gene: TRBV4-2
clone size: NA
J gene: TRBJ2-7
D gene: NA
CDR3 DNA: TGTGCCAGCAGCCAAGATCAGGGTTCACGCTACGAGCAGTACTTC
CDR3 protein: CASSQDQGSRYEQYF

V gene: TRBV5-1
clone size: NA
J gene: TRBJ2-7
D gene: NA
CDR3 DNA: TGCGCCAGCAGCTTGGCCGGGGGGACACCGAGCCACGAGCAGTACTTC
CDR3 protein: CASSLAGGTPSHEQYF

V gene: TRBV5-1
clone size: NA
J gene: TRBJ2-5
D gene: TRBD1
CDR3 DNA: TGCGCCAGCAGCCCTGGACAGGGGGCTCAAGAGACCCAGTACTTC
CDR3 protein: CASSPGQGAQETQYF

V gene: TRBV5-1
clone size: NA
J gene: TRBJ1-4
D gene: TRBD1
CDR3 DNA: TGCGCCAGCAGCTTGAGCTCTACACGGGACAGGCCTAATGAAAAACTGTTTTTT
CDR3 protein: CASSLSSTRDRPNEKLFF

V gene: TRBV4-1
clone size: NA
J gene: TRBJ2-3
D gene: NA
CDR3 DNA: TGCGCCAGCAGCCAACCTAAAGGGCGGGCAGATTCAGATACGCAGTATTTT
CDR3 protein: CASSQPKGRADSDTQYF

V gene: TRBV5-4
clone size: NA
J gene: TRBJ2-5
D gene: NA
CDR3 DNA: TGTGCCAGCAGCTTGGGGGGCTTTGAGACCCAGTACTTC
CDR3 protein: CASSLGGFETQYF

V gene: TRBV4-1
clone size: NA
J gene: TRBJ2-1
D gene: NA
CDR3 DNA: TGCGCCAGCAGCCGAGGTGGTGTGGTAGCCTCCTACAATGAGCAGTTCTTC
CDR3 protein: CASSRGGVVASYNEQFF

V gene: TRBV19
clone size: NA
J gene: TRBJ2-3
D gene: NA
CDR3 DNA: TGTGCCACCTCCATGGGCAGGGGCTACGATACGCAGTATTTT
CDR3 protein: CATSMGRGYDTQYF

V gene: TRBV5-5
clone size: few
J gene: TRBJ1-4
D gene: NA
CDR3 DNA: TGTGCCAGCAGCTCCCACGGGGAAAAACTGTTTTTT
CDR3 protein: CASSSHGEKLFF

V gene: TRBV6-1
clone size: NA
J gene: TRBJ1-5
D gene: NA
CDR3 DNA: TGTGCCAGCAGTGAAGACAGGGATTCCCATCAGCCCCAGCATTTT
CDR3 protein: CASSEDRDSHQPQHF

V gene: TRBV13
clone size: few
J gene: TRBJ2-7
D gene: TRBD1
CDR3 DNA: TGTGCCTATACAGGGGGCTTCGAGCAGTACTTC
CDR3 protein: CAYTGGFEQYF

V gene: TRBV10-3
clone size: NA
J gene: TRBJ2-3
D gene: NA
CDR3 DNA: TGTGCCATCAGTGCAATCGCGGCGAGACCCACAGATACGCAGTATTTT
CDR3 protein: CAISAIAARPTDTQYF

V gene: TRBV25-1
clone size: NA
J gene: TRBJ1-3
D gene: NA
CDR3 DNA: TGTGCCAGCAGTGATCCCAGGCACTCTGGAAACACCATATATTTT
CDR3 protein: CASSDPRHSGNTIYF

V gene: TRBV29-1
clone size: NA
J gene: TRBJ2-7
D gene: TRBD2
CDR3 DNA: TGCAGCGTTGAAGCCGCAGCGGGAGGCTCCTACGAGCAGTACTTC
CDR3 protein: CSVEAAAGGSYEQYF

V gene: TRBV5-6
clone size: few
J gene: TRBJ2-5
D gene: TRBD1
CDR3 DNA: TGTGCCAGCAGCGAGACAGGACAGGGCGAGACCCAGTACTTC
CDR3 protein: CASSETGQGETQYF

V gene: TRBV9
clone size: NA
J gene: TRBJ2-1
D gene: TRBD2
CDR3 DNA: TGTGCCAGCAGCGTAGCATCTGGGCGGGGGGAGCAGTTCTTC
CDR3 protein: CASSVASGRGEQFF

V gene: TRBV7-6
clone size: NA
J gene: TRBJ2-2
D gene: NA
CDR3 DNA: TGTGCCAGCAGCTTAGTTTTTCTGGATACAGGCACCGGGGAGCTGTTTTTT
CDR3 protein: CASSLVFLDTGTGELFF

V gene: TRBV27
clone size: NA
J gene: TRBJ2-7
D gene: NA
CDR3 DNA: TGTGCCAGCAGTTTAAGCTCAGGGATCATCAGCGAGCAGTACTTC
CDR3 protein: CASSLSSGIISEQYF

V gene: TRBV18
clone size: NA
J gene: TRBJ1-1
D gene: NA
CDR3 DNA: TGTGCCAGCTCACCACCGTTCTTAACTGAAGCTTTCTTT
CDR3 protein: CASSPPFLTEAFF

V gene: TRBV7-8
clone size: NA
J gene: TRBJ2-5
D gene: NA
CDR3 DNA: TGTGCCAGCAGCGTGAGAGAAGGCGGAGAGACCCAGTACTTC
CDR3 protein: CASSVREGGETQYF

V gene: TRBV7-9
clone size: NA
J gene: TRBJ1-1
D gene: TRBD1
CDR3 DNA: TGTGCCAGCAGCTTCTACATCACAGGGGGCACTGAAGCTTTCTTT
CDR3 protein: CASSFYITGGTEAFF

V gene: TRBV10-1
clone size: NA
J gene: TRBJ2-7
D gene: NA
CDR3 DNA: TGCGCCAGCAAAAAAGGGGATTACGAGCAGTACTTC
CDR3 protein: CASKKGDYEQYF

V gene: TRBV6-1
clone size: NA
J gene: TRBJ1-4
D gene: NA
CDR3 DNA: TGTGCCAGCAGTGAATCTACCGGAGCTAATGAAAAACTGTTTTTT
CDR3 protein: CASSESTGANEKLFF

V gene: TRBV7-9
clone size: few
J gene: TRBJ1-1
D gene: NA
CDR3 DNA: TGTGCCAGCAGCTTAGCACAGCCTCGGACTGAAGCTTTCTTT
CDR3 protein: CASSLAQPRTEAFF

V gene: TRBV7-2
clone size: NA
J gene: TRBJ2-1
D gene: TRBD1
CDR3 DNA: TGTGCCAGCAGCTTGAGCCGACAGGGGGTGAAGTTCTTC
CDR3 protein: CASSLSRQGVKFF

V gene: TRBV30
clone size: once
J gene: TRBJ1-2
D gene: NA
CDR3 DNA: TGTGCCTGGAGCCCCTCCGGGAGATGGGGAGTGATCTATGGCTACACCTTC
CDR3 protein: CAWSPSGRWGVIYGYTF

V gene: TRBV27
clone size: NA
J gene: TRBJ2-2
D gene: TRBD1
CDR3 DNA: TGTGCCAGCACCCTTGGGACAGGGGACATCGGGGAGCTGTTTTTT
CDR3 protein: CASTLGTGDIGELFF

V gene: TRBV30
clone size: few
J gene: TRBJ1-5
D gene: NA
CDR3 DNA: TGTGCCTGGTCTACAGGGCTAAATAGCAATCAGCCCCAGCATTTT
CDR3 protein: CAWSTGLNSNQPQHF

V gene: TRBV27
clone size: few
J gene: TRBJ1-1
D gene: NA
CDR3 DNA: TGTGCCAGCAGTTTCGGTACAGAAACTGAAGCTTTCTTT
CDR3 protein: CASSFGTETEAFF